These 12 T cell receptor beta chains share one sample of origin, sequenced in a study of control samples from healthy donors and cancer patients. TCRdb keeps only in-frame clones here, not all; method: immunoSEQ multiplex PCR. The sample yields more than 100,000 clones, under 90% seen once. The sample was PBMCs. The receptor set was obtained from a man aged 50 to 59 with head and neck cancer.

V is TRBV9 and J is TRBJ2-1; D is perhaps TRBD2 (5 bases). The CDR3 has 12 amino acids. The germline V gene has CDR1 SGDLS and CDR2 YYNGEE. The V gene lost 3 bases and the J gene lost 12 bases, with 13 bases spanning the gap. The CDR3 nucleotides are TGTGCCAGCAGCGCCGATGGGAGTGGGCAGTTCTTC. Its translation: CASSADGSGQFF.

The gene calls are TRBV28 and TRBJ1-4, with D perhaps matching TRBD1 (5 bases). This CDR3 is built from 17 residues. Trimming stripped 5 bases from V and 5 bases from J, with 21 bases between. Germline CDR1 reads MDHEN; CDR2 reads SYDVKM. In DNA form, the CDR3 reads TGTGCCAGCAGTCCGCACCACCGGGACTACCTAAATGAAAAACTGTTTTTT. It encodes CASSPHHRDYLNEKLFF. Full variable domain (remainder filled in from reference TRBV28 and TRBJ1-4): DVKVTQSSRYLVKRTGEKVFLECVQDMDHENMFWYRQDPGLGLRLIYFSYDVKMKEKGDIPEGYSVSREKKERFSLILESASTNQTSMYLCASSPHHRDYLNEKLFFGSGTQLSVL.

This chain's CDR3 is CASSQLAGGPTFF. The CDR3, as DNA: TGCGCCAGCAGCCAACTAGCGGGAGGGCCGACGTTCTTC. The rearrangement joins TRBV10-1 to TRBJ2-1; 13 bases are shared with TRBD2. CDR1 WNHNN and CDR2 SYGVQD come from the germline V gene (reference sequence). The CDR3 consists of 13 residues. The junction had 8 bases not matched to a gene; V was cut back by 6 bases and J by 15 bases.

V gene TRBV5-1 combines with J gene TRBJ1-1, with 9 bases aligning to TRBD1. Germline V lookup: CDR1 SGHRS, CDR2 YFSETQ. The CDR3 contains 15 residues. The V segment lost 3 bases and the J segment 9 bases; nucleotides outside the gene matches: 12. The CDR3 sequence is CASSSGWTGEEQAFF. The CDR3 nucleotides read TGCGCCAGCAGCTCCGGATGGACAGGGGAAGAACAAGCTTTCTTT.

V usage is TRBV25-1 and J usage is TRBJ2-3; 8 bases are shared with TRBD2. Germline V CDR1 and CDR2: MGHDK, SYGVNS. The CDR3 extends over 18 amino acids. The junction had 10 bases not matched to a gene; V was cut back by 1 base and J by 1 base. Written as DNA, the CDR3 is TGTGCCAGCAGTGAATCGGGGCTAGCGGGCGGCCGCACAGATACGCAGTATTTT. Translated: CASSESGLAGGRTDTQYF.

The V and J genes are TRBV6-6 and TRBJ2-3, with TRBD2 matching 8 bases. Germline V CDR1 and CDR2: MNHNY, SVGAGI (reference sequence). The V segment lost 0 bases and the J segment 4 bases; nucleotides outside the gene matches: 6. The CDR3 has 16 amino acids. CDR3 sequence (DNA): TGTGCCAGCAGTTACTCGTCGGCGGGAGGAGCAGATACGCAGTATTTT. This translates into CASSYSSAGGADTQYF.

This clone appeared a single time. The chain couples TRBV6-5 to TRBJ2-7; the D is unclear. CDR3 length: 14 residues. V was shortened by 10 bases and J by 2 bases, with 18 bases between the two germline ends. Looked up from germline, CDR1 is MNHEY and CDR2 is SVGAGI. The CDR3 region has the DNA TGTGCCACGCATTACGGGTTGTTTACCTACGAGCAGTACTTC. The encoded protein is CATHYGLFTYEQYF.

V and J are TRBV5-4 and TRBJ2-2, with a tentative D call TRBD1 (6 bases). Germline lookup yields CDR1 SGHNT and CDR2 YYREEE (reference sequence). There are 16 residues in the CDR3. The V end was cut by 3 bases, the J end by 7 bases, with 19 bases between. CDR3 loop: CASSSDGTGSVGELFF. DNA for the CDR3: TGTGCCAGCAGCTCGGACGGAACAGGGTCGGTCGGGGAGCTGTTTTTT.

The gene calls are TRBV4-2 and TRBJ2-7; 13 bases are shared with TRBD2. The CDR3 runs 16 residues. The germline gives CDR1 LGHNA, CDR2 YNFKEQ. V gave up 1 base and J gave up 5 bases; unmatched junction bases: 5. CDR3 residues: CASSQAWTSGGDEQYF. CDR3 in DNA: TGTGCCAGCAGCCAAGCCTGGACTAGCGGGGGAGACGAGCAGTACTTC.

The chain recombines TRBV6-4 with TRBJ2-7; D is tentatively TRBD1 or TRBD2 (5 bases each). Germline-derived CDR1 and CDR2 are MRHNA and SNTAGT. The CDR3 is 17 amino acids. The V end was cut by 5 bases, the J end by 0 bases, with 20 bases between. Written as DNA, the CDR3 is TGTGCCAGCAGTCGACGCCACATAGCAGGGAGCTCCTACGAGCAGTACTTC. Its protein is CASSRRHIAGSSYEQYF.

The V gene is TRBV6-5, the J gene TRBJ1-3, with D tentatively TRBD1 (5 bases). Germline V CDR1 and CDR2: MNHEY, SVGAGI. Deletions cut 2 bases from V and 2 bases from J, with 7 bases between. The CDR3 is made up of 14 amino acids. DNA for the CDR3: TGTGCCAGCAGTTACCAGGGCCCTGGAAACACCATATATTTT. Its protein product is CASSYQGPGNTIYF.

The rearrangement uses TRBV6-5 and TRBJ2-7, with no clear D. The ends were cut back, 5 bases at V and 3 bases at J, with 11 bases in the middle. Germline V gene lookup returns CDR1 MNHEY and CDR2 SVGAGI. CDR3 length: 13 amino acids. CDR3: CASSQTPYYEQYF. As DNA, the CDR3 is TGTGCCAGCAGTCAAACCCCATACTACGAGCAGTACTTC.